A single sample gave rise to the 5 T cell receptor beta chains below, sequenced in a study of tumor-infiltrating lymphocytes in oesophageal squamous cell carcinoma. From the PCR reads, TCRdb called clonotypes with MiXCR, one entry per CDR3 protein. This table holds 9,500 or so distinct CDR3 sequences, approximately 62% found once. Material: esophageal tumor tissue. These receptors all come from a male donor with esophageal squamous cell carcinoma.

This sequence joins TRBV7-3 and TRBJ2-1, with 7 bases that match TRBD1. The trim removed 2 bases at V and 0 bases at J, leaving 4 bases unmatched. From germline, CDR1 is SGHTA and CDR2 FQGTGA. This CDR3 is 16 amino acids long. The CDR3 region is CASSLDRASSYNEQFF. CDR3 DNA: TGTGCCAGCAGCTTAGACAGGGCGAGCTCCTACAATGAGCAGTTCTTC. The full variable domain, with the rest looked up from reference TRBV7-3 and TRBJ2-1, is GAGVSQTPSNKVTEKGKYVELRCDPISGHTALYWYRQSLGQGPEFLIYFQGTGAADDSGLPNDRFFAVRPEGSVSTLKIQRTERGDSAVYLCASSLDRASSYNEQFFGPGTRLTVL.

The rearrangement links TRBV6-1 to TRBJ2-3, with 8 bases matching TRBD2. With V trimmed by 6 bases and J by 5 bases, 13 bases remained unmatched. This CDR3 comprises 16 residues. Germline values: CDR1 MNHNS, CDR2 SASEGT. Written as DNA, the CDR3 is TGTGCCAGCAGCCCGCTTGGAGTAGCGGGAAAAGATACGCAGTATTTT. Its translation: CASSPLGVAGKDTQYF.

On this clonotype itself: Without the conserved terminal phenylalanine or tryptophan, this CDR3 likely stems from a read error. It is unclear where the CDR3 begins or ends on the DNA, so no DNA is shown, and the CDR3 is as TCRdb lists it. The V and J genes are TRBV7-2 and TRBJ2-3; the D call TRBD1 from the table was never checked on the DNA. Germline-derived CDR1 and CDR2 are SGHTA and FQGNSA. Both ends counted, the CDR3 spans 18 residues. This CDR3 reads CASSLDSALGLYGYTFGP.

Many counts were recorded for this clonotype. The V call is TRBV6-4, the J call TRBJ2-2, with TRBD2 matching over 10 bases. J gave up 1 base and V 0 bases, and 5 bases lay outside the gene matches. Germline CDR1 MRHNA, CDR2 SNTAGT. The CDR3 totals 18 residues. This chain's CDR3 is CASSDSKASGRNTGELFF. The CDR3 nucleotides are TGTGCCAGCAGTGACTCGAAGGCTAGCGGGAGGAACACCGGGGAGCTGTTTTTT.

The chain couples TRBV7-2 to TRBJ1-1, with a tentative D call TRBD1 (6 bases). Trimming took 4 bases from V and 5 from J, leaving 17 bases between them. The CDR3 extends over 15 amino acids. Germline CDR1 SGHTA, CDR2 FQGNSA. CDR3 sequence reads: CASSSLQGVDTEAFF. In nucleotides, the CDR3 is TGTGCCAGCAGCTCCCTACAGGGAGTCGATACTGAAGCTTTCTTT.